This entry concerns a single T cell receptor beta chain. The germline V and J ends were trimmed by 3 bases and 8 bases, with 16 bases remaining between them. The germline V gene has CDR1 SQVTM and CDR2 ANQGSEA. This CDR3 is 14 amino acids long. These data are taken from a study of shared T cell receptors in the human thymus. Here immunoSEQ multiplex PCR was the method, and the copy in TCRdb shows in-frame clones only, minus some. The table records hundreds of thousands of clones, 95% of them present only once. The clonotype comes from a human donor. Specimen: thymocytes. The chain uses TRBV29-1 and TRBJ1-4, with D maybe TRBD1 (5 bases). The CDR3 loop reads CSVEITGVGEKLFF. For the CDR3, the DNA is TGCAGCGTTGAGATTACGGGGGTGGGGGAAAAACTGTTTTTT.